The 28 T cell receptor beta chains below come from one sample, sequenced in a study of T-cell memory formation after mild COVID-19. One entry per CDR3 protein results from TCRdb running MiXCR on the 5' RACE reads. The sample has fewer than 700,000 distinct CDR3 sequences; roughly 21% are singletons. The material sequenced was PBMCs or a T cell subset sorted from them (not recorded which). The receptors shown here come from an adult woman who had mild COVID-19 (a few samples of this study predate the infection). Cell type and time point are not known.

The CDR3 DNA follows: TGCGCCAGCAGCCAAGTTACAGCGAACTACGAGCAGTACTTC. It is translated as CASSQVTANYEQYF. This chain connects TRBV4-1 to TRBJ2-7; no clear D. CDR1 is MGHRA, CDR2 YSYEKL, per germline. The CDR3 sequence is 14 residues long. With 1 base removed from V and 3 bases from J, the gap between germline ends came to 10 bases.

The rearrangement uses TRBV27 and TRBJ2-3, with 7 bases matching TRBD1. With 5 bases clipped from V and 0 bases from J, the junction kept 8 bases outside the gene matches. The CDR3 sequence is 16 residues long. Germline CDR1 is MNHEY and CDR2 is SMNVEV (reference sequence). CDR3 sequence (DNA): TGTGCCAGCAGTCCGTTCCCAGGGGGAAGCACAGATACGCAGTATTTT. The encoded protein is CASSPFPGGSTDTQYF.

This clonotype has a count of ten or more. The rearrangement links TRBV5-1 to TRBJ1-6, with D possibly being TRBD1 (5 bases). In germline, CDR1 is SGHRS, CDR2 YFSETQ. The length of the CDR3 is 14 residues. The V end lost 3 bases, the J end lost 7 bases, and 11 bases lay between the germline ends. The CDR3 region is CASSSTDRNSPLHF. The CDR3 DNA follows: TGCGCCAGCAGCTCGACCGACAGAAATTCACCCCTCCACTTT.

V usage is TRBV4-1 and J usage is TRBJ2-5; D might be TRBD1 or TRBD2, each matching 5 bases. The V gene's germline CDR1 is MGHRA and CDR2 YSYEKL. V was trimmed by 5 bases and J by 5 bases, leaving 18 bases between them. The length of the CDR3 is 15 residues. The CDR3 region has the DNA TGCGCCAGCAGCTCCCTGGGACGTCCTTTCGAGACCCAGTACTTC. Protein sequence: CASSSLGRPFETQYF.

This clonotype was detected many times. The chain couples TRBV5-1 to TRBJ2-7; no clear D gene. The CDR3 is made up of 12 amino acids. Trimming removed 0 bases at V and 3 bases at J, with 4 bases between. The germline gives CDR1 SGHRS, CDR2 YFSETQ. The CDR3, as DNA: TGCGCCAGCAGCTTGGGGTACTACGAGCAGTACTTC. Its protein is CASSLGYYEQYF. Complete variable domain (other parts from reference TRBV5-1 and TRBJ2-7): KAGVTQTPRYLIKTRGQQVTLSCSPISGHRSVSWYQQTPGQGLQFLFEYFSETQRNKGNFPGRFSGRQFSNSRSEMNVSTLELGDSALYLCASSLGYYEQYFGPGTRLTVT.

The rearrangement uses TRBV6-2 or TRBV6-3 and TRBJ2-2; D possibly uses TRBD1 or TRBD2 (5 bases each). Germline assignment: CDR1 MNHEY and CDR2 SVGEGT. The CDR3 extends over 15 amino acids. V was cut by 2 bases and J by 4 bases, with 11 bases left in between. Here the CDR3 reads CASSYGGLVTGELFF. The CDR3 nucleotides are TGTGCCAGCAGTTACGGGGGTCTCGTCACCGGGGAGCTGTTTTTT.

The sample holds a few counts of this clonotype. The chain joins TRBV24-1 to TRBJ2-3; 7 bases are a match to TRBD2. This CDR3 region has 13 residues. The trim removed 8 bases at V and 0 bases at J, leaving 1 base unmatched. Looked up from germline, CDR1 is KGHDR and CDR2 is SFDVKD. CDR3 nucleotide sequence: TGTGCCACCACCGGGGGGAGCACAGATACGCAGTATTTT. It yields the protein CATTGGSTDTQYF.

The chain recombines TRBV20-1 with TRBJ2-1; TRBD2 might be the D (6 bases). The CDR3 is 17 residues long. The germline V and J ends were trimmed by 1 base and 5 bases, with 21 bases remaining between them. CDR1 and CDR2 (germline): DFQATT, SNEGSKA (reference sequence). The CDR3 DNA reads TGCAGTGCTAGAGGAGCGCCTGCTAGCGTTTCCCACAATGAGCAGTTCTTC. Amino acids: CSARGAPASVSHNEQFF.

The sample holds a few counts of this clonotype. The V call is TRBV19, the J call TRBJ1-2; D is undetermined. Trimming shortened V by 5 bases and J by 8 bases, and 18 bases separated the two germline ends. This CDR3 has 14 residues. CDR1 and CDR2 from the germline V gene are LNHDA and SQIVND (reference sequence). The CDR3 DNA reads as TGTGCCAGTAGTCCTTACGGCTCCGCTGGCGGCTACACCTTC. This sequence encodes CASSPYGSAGGYTF.

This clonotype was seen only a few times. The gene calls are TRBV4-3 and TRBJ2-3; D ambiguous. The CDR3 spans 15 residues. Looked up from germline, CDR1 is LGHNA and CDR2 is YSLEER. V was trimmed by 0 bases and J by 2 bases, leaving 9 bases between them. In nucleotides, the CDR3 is TGCGCCAGCAGCCAAGATCGCGAGATCACAGATACGCAGTATTTT. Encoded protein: CASSQDREITDTQYF.

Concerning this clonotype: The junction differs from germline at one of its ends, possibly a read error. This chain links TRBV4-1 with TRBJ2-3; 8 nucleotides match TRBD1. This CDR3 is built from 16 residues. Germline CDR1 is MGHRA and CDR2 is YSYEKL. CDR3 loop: CSSSQSRTGSTDTQYF. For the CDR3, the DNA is TGCTCCAGCAGCCAATCGCGGACAGGGAGCACAGATACGCAGTATTTT.

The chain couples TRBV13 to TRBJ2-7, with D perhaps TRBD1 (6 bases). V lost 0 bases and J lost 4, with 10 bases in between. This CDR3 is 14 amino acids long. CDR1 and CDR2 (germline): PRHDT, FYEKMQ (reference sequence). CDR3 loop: CASSLGWQGYEQYF. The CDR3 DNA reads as TGTGCCAGCAGCTTAGGGTGGCAGGGGTACGAGCAGTACTTC.

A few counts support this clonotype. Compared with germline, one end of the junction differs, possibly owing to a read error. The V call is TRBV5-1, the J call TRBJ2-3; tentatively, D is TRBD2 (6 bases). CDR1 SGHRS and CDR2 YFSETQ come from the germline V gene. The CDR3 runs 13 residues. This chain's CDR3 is CASSPTRRDTRYF. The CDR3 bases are TGCGCCAGCAGCCCTACCCGGAGGGATACGCGGTATTTT.

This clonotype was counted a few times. CDR3 in amino acids: CATRKTSGSYEQYF. The CDR3 coding sequence is TGTGCCACCAGAAAGACTAGCGGGTCCTACGAGCAGTACTTC. The rearrangement uses TRBV15 and TRBJ2-7; TRBD2 matches at 10 bases. This CDR3 contains 14 residues. Looked up from germline, CDR1 is LNHNV and CDR2 is YYDKDF (reference sequence). J gave up 1 base and V 6 bases, and 3 bases lay outside the gene matches.

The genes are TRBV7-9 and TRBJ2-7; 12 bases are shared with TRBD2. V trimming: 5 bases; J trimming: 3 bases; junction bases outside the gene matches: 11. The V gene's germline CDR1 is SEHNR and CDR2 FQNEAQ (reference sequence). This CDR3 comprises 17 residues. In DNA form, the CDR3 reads TGTGCCAGCAGCACGAGTCAGGGGACTAGCGGGTTCTACGAGCAGTACTTC. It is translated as CASSTSQGTSGFYEQYF.

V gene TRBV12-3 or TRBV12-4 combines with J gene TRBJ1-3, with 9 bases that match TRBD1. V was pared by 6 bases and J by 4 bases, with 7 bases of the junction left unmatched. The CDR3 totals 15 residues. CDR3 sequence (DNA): TGTGCCAGCAGAGCTACCGGGACAGGGGGAAACACCATATATTTT. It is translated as CASRATGTGGNTIYF.

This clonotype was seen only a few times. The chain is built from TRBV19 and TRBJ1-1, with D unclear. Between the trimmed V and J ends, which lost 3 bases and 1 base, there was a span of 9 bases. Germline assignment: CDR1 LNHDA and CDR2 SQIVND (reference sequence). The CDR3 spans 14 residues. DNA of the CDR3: TGTGCCAGTAGTATCGGACTTACGAACACTGAAGCTTTCTTT. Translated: CASSIGLTNTEAFF. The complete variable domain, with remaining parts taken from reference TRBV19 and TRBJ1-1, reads DGGITQSPKYLFRKEGQNVTLSCEQNLNHDAMYWYRQDPGQGLRLIYYSQIVNDFQKGDIAEGYSVSREKKESFPLTVTSAQKNPTAFYLCASSIGLTNTEAFFGQGTRLTVV.

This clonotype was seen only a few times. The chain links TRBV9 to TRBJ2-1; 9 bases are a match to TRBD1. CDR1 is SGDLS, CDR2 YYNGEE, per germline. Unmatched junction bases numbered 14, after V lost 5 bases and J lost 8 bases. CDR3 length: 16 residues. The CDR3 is CASRPRPGQGFDEQFF. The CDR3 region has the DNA TGTGCCAGCAGACCCCGACCGGGACAGGGTTTTGATGAGCAGTTCTTC.

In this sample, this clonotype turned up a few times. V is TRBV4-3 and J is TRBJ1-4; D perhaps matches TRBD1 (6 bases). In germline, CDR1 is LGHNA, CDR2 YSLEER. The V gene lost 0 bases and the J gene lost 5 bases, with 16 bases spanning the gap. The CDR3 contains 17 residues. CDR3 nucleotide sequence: TGCGCCAGCAGCCAAGATCATGGCAGGGGATGGAATGAAAAACTGTTTTTT. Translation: CASSQDHGRGWNEKLFF.

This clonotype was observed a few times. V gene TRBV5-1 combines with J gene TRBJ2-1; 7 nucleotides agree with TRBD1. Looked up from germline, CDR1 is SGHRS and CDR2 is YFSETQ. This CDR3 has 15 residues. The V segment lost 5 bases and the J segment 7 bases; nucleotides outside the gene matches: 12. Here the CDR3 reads CASRKTGTVENEQFF. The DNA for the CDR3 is TGCGCCAGCAGAAAAACCGGGACAGTCGAAAATGAGCAGTTCTTC.

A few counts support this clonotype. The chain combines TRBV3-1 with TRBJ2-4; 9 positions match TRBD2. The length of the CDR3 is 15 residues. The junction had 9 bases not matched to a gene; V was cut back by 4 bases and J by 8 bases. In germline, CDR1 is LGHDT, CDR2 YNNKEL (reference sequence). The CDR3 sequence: CASSPPSGRWDIQYF. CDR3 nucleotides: TGTGCCAGCAGCCCCCCCAGCGGGAGGTGGGACATTCAGTACTTC.

In DNA form, the CDR3 reads TGCGCCAGCAGCCAAGGTTCCGAGGGGCCGCAGCCCCAGCATTTT. Residues: CASSQGSEGPQPQHF. The chain employs TRBV4-1 and TRBJ1-5; TRBD1 might be the D (5 bases). V lost 1 base to trimming and J lost 7 bases, with 14 bases between them. The CDR3 spans 15 residues. Germline V gene lookup returns CDR1 MGHRA and CDR2 YSYEKL.

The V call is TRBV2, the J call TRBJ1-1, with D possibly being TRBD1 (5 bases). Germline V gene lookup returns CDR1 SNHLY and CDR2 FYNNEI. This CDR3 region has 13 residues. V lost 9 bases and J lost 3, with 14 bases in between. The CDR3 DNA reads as TGTGCCAGAAGGGGTGGTGTGGACACTGAAGCTTTCTTT. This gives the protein CARRGGVDTEAFF.

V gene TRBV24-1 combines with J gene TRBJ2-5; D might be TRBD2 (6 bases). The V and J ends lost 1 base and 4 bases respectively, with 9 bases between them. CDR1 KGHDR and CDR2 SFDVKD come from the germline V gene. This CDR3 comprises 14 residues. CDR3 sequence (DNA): TGTGCCACCAGTGATTTCGAGGGAGGAGAGACCCAGTACTTC. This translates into CATSDFEGGETQYF.

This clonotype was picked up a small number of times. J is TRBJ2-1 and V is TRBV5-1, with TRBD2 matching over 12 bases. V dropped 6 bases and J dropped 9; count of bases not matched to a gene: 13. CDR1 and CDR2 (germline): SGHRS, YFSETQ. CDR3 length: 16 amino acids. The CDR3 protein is CASTILTSGSESEQFF. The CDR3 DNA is TGCGCCAGCACAATCCTGACTAGCGGGAGTGAGAGTGAGCAGTTCTTC.

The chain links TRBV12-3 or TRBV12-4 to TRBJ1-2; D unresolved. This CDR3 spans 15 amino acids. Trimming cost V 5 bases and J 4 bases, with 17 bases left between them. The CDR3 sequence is CASSTHGMGIYGYTF. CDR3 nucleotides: TGTGCCAGCAGTACCCACGGGATGGGTATCTATGGCTACACCTTC.

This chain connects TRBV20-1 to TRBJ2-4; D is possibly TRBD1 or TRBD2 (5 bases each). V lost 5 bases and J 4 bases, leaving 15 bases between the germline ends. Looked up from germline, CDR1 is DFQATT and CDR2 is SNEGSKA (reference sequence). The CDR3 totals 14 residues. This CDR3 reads CSAYFRGGKNIQYF. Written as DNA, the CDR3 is TGCAGTGCTTATTTCCGTGGGGGTAAAAACATTCAGTACTTC.

CDR3 protein: CASGADLRGYTF. CDR3 nucleotide sequence: TGCGCCAGCGGGGCAGATTTACGGGGCTACACCTTC. The rearrangement uses TRBV5-1 and TRBJ1-2, with D maybe TRBD1 (5 bases). V lost 7 bases, J lost 8 bases, and 15 bases lay in between. CDR3 size: 12 residues. CDR1 and CDR2 (germline): SGHRS, YFSETQ.